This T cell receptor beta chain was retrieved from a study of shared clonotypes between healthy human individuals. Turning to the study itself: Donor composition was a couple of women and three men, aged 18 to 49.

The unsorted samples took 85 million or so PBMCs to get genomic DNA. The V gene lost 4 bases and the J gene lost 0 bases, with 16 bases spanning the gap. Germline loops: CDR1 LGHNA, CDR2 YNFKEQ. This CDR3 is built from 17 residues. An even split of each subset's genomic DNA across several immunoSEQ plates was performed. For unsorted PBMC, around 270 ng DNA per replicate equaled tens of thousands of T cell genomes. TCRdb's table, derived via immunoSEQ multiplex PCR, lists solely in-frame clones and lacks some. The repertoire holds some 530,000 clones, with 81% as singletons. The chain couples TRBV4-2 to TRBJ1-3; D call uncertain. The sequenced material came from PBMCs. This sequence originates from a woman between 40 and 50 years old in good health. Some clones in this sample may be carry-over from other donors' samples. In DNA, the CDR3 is TGTGCCAGCAGCCGCCCCAGGTACCAGAGCTCTGGAAACACCATATATTTT. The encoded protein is CASSRPRYQSSGNTIYF.